A single sample gave rise to the 3 T cell receptor beta chains below, sequenced in a study of blood T cell repertoires in COVID-19. The method was immunoSEQ multiplex PCR; TCRdb's version includes in-frame clones alone and lacks a portion of them. The sample carries around 70,000 clones, 65% to 85% recorded once. Specimen: peripheral blood. These receptors came from a woman in her forties or fifties with acute or convalescent COVID-19.

This chain's CDR3 is CASSQTATNEKLFF. The CDR3 coding sequence is TGTGCCAGCTCTCAAACTGCAACTAATGAAAAACTGTTTTTT. The V and J genes are TRBV18 and TRBJ1-4, with D unclear. This CDR3 spans 14 amino acids. Trimming cost V 6 bases and J 0 bases, with 8 bases left between them. Germline-derived CDR1 and CDR2 are KGHSH and LQKENI.

The chain joins TRBV11-2 to TRBJ1-1; D call uncertain. Looked up from germline, CDR1 is SGHAT and CDR2 is FQNNGV. This CDR3 contains 14 residues. Trimming took 1 base from V and 5 from J, leaving 11 bases between them. DNA of the CDR3: TGTGCCAGCAGCTTAGGCAGGCGATGGACTGAAGCTTTCTTT. Its translation: CASSLGRRWTEAFF.

This chain joins TRBV19 and TRBJ1-1; 7 bases are shared with TRBD1. The CDR3 covers 14 residues. Trimming removed 3 bases from V and 4 bases from J; junction bases left unmatched: 5. Per the germline V gene, CDR1 is LNHDA and CDR2 is SQIVND (reference sequence). CDR3 protein: CASSIQAGGTEAFF. The CDR3 DNA follows: TGTGCCAGTAGTATCCAGGCAGGGGGCACTGAAGCTTTCTTT.